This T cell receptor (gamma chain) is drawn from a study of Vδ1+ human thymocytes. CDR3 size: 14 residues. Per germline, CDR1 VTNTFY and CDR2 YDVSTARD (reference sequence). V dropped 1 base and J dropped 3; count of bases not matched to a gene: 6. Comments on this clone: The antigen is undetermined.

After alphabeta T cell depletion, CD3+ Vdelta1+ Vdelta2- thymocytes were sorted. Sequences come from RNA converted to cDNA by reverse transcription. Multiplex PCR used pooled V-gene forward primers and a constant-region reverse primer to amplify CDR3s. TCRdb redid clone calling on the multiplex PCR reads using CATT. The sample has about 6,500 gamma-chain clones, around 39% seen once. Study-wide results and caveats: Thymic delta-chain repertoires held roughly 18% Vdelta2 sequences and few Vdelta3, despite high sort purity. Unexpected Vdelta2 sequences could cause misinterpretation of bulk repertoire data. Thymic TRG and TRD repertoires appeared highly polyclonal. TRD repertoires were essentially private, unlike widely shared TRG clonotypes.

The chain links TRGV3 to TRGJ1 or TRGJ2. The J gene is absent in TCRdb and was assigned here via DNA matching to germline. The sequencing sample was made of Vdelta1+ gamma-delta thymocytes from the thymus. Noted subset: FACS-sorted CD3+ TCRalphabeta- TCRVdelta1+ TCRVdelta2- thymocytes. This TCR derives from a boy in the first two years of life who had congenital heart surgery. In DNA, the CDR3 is TGTGCCACCTGGGACAGCGATCCTTATTATAAGAAACTCTTT. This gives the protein CATWDSDPYYKKLF.